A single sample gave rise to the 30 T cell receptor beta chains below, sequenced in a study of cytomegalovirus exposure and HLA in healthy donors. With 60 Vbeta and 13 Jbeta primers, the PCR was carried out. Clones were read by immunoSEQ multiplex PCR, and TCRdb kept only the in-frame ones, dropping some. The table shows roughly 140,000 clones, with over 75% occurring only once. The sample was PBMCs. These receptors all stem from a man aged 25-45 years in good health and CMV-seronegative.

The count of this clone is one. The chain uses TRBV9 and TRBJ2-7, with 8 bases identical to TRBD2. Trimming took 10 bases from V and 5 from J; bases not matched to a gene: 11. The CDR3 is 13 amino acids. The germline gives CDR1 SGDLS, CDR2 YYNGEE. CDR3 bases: TGTGCCGTCCTGAGCGGGGGAGTCAACGAGCAGTACTTC. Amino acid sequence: CAVLSGGVNEQYF. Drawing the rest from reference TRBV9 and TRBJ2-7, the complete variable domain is DSGVTQTPKHLITATGQRVTLRCSPRSGDLSVYWYQQSLDQGLQFLIQYYNGEERAKGNILERFSAQQFPDLHSELNLSSLELGDSALYFCAVLSGGVNEQYFGPGTRLTVT.

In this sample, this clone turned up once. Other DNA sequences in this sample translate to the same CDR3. CDR3 in amino acids: CASSLDRGSTDTQYF. For the CDR3, the DNA is TGCGCCAGCAGCCTGGACAGGGGTAGCACAGATACGCAGTATTTT. V usage is TRBV5-1 and J usage is TRBJ2-3; 9 nucleotides agree with TRBD1. Germline CDR1 and CDR2: SGHRS and YFSETQ. The CDR3 consists of 15 residues. V lost 4 bases and J lost 0; bases outside the gene matches: 3.

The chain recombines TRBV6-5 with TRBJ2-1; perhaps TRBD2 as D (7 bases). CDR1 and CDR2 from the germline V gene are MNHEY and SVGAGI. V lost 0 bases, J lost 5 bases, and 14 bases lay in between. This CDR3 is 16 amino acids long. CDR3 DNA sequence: TGTGCCAGCAGTTACTCGTTGGGGGGGGGCCACAATGAGCAGTTCTTC. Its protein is CASSYSLGGGHNEQFF.

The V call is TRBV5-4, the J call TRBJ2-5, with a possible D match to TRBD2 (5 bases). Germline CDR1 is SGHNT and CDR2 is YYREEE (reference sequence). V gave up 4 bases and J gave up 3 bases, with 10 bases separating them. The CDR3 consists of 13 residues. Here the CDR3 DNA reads TGTGCCAGCAGCCTCTACGGGGAAGAGACCCAGTACTTC. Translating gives CASSLYGEETQYF.

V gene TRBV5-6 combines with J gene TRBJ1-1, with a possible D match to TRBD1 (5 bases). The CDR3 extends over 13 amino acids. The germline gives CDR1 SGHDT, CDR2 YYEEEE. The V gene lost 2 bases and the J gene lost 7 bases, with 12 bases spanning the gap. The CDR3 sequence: CASSFDWGDEAFF. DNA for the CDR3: TGTGCCAGCAGCTTTGATTGGGGGGATGAAGCTTTCTTT.

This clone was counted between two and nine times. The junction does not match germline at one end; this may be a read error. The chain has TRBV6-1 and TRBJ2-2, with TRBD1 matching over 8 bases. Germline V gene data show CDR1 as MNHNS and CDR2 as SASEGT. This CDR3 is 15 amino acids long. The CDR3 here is CASIEDRVNSGELFF. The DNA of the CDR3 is TGTGCCAGCATCGAGGACAGGGTGAACTCCGGGGAGCTGTTTTTT.

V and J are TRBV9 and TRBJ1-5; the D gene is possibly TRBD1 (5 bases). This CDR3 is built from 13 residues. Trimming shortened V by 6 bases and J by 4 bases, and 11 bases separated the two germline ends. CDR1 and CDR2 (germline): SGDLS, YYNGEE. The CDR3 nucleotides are TGTGCCAGCATCCCGGGGGGGAATCAGCCCCAGCATTTT. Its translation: CASIPGGNQPQHF.

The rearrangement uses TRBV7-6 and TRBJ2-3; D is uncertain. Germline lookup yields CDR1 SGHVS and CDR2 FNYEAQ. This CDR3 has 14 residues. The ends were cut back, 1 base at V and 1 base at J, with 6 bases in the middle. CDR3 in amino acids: CASSLERGTDTQYF. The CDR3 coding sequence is TGTGCCAGCAGCTTAGAGAGAGGCACAGATACGCAGTATTTT.

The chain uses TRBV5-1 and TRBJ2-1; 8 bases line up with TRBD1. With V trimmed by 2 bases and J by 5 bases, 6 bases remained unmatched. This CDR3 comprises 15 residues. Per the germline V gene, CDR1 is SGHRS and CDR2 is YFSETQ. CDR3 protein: CASSLQGDSNNEQFF. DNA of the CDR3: TGCGCCAGCAGCTTACAGGGGGACTCAAACAATGAGCAGTTCTTC.

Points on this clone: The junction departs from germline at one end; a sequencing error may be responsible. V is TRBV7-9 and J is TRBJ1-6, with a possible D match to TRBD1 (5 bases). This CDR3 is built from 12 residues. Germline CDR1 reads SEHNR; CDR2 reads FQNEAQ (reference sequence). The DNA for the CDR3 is TGTTCCAGCAGAAAGGGGCCGTCGGCCCTCCACTTT. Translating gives CSSRKGPSALHF.

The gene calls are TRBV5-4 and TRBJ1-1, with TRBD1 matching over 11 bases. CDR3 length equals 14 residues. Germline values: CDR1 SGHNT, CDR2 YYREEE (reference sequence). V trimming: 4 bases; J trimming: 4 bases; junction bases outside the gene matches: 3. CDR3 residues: CASSPGTGGTEAFF. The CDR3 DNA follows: TGTGCCAGCAGCCCCGGGACAGGGGGCACTGAAGCTTTCTTT.

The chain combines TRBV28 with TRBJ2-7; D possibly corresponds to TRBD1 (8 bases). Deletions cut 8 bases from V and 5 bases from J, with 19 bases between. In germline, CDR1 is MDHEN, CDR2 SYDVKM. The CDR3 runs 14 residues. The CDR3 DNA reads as TGTGCCAGCCTCCTACAGGGGGGGCCCCACGAGCAGTACTTC. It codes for CASLLQGGPHEQYF. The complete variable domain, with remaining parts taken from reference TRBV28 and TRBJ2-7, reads DVKVTQSSRYLVKRTGEKVFLECVQDMDHENMFWYRQDPGLGLRLIYFSYDVKMKEKGDIPEGYSVSREKKERFSLILESASTNQTSMYLCASLLQGGPHEQYFGPGTRLTVT.

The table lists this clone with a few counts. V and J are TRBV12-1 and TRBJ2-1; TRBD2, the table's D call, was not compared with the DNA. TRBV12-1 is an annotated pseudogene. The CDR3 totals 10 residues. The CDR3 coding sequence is TGTGCCAGCTCGGAGCGTGAGCAGTTCTTC. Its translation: CASSEREQFF.

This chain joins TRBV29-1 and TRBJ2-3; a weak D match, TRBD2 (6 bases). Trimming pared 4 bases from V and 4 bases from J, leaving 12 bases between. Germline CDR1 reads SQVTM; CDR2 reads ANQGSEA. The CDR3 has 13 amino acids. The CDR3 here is CSVVGGIPDTQYF. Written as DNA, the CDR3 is TGCAGCGTTGTGGGGGGAATTCCAGATACGCAGTATTTT.

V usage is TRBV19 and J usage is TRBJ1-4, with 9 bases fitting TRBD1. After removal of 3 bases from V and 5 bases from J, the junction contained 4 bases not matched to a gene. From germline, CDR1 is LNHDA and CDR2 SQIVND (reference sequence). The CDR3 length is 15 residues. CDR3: CASSISGTGNEKLFF. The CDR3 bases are TGTGCCAGTAGTATCTCCGGGACAGGGAATGAAAAACTGTTTTTT.

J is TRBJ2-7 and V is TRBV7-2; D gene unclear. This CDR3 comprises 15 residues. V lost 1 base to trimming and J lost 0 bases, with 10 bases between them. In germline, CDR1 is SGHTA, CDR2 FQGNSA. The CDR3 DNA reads TGTGCCAGCAGCTTAGATCTCCAGATCTCCTACGAGCAGTACTTC. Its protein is CASSLDLQISYEQYF.

In DNA form, the CDR3 reads TGTGCCACCCGGACTAGCGGGAGAAGTTCAGATACGCAGTATTTT. The encoded protein is CATRTSGRSSDTQYF. The genes are TRBV27 and TRBJ2-3; 13 nucleotides align to TRBD2. V shed 10 bases, J shed 4 bases, and the junction held 8 bases outside the gene matches. This CDR3 has 15 residues. The germline V gene has CDR1 MNHEY and CDR2 SMNVEV (reference sequence).

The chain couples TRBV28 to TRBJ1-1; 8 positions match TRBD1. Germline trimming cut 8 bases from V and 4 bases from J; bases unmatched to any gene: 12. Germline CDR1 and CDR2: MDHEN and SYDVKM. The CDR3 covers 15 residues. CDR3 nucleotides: TGTGCCAGCGAGAATGTTATGGGGACAGGCACTGAAGCTTTCTTT. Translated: CASENVMGTGTEAFF.

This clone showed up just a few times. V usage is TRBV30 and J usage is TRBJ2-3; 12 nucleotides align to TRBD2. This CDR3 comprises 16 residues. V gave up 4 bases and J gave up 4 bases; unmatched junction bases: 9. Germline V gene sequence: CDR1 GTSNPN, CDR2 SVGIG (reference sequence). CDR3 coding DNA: TGTGCCTGGACTCTCGGACTAGCGGGATCGGCAGATACGCAGTATTTT. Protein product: CAWTLGLAGSADTQYF.

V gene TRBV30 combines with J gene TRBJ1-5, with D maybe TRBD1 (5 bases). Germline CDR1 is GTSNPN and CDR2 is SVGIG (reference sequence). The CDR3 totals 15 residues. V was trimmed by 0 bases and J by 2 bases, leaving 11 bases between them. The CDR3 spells CAWSVGGTGNQPQHF. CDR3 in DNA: TGTGCCTGGAGTGTTGGGGGGACCGGCAATCAGCCCCAGCATTTT.

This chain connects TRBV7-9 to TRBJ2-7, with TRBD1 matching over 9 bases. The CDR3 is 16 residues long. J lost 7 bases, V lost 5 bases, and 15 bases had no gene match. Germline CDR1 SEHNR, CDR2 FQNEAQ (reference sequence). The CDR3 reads CASSRVSAGTGREQYF. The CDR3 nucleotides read TGTGCCAGCAGCCGCGTGTCTGCCGGGACAGGGAGAGAGCAGTACTTC.

In DNA, the CDR3 is TGCGCCAGCAGTGAGGGGACAGGGAACAATGAGCAGTTCTTC. It specifies CASSEGTGNNEQFF. The chain uses TRBV10-1 and TRBJ2-1; TRBD1 aligns across 9 bases. CDR3 length equals 14 residues. CDR1 and CDR2 (germline): WNHNN, SYGVQD (reference sequence). The V and J ends lost 2 bases and 5 bases, in that order; junction bases with no gene match: 1.

CDR3 residues: CSARETGKLFF. CDR3 nucleotide sequence: TGCAGTGCTAGAGAGACAGGGAAACTGTTTTTT. The chain recombines TRBV20-1 with TRBJ1-4; 7 bases agree with TRBD1. The V gene end was trimmed by 0 bases and the J gene end by 11 bases; junction bases not matched to a gene: 0. This CDR3 comprises 11 residues. Germline V CDR1 and CDR2: DFQATT, SNEGSKA (reference sequence).

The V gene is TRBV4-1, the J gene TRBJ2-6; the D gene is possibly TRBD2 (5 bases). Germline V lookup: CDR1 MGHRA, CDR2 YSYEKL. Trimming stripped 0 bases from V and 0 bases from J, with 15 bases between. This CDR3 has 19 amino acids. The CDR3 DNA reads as TGCGCCAGCAGCCAAGATAAGGACCGACTAAGCTCTGGGGCCAACGTCCTGACTTTC. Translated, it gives CASSQDKDRLSSGANVLTF.

DNA of the CDR3: TGTGCCAGCAGCTTAGGGCAGATATACGAGCAGTACTTC. Residues: CASSLGQIYEQYF. The chain combines TRBV7-9 with TRBJ2-7; no clear D. Germline CDR1 SEHNR, CDR2 FQNEAQ (reference sequence). This CDR3 is 13 amino acids long. Deletions cut 1 base from V and 4 bases from J, with 8 bases between.

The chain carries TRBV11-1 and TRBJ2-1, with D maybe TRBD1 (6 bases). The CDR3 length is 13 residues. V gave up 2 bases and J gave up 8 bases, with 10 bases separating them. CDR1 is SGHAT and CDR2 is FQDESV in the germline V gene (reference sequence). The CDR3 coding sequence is TGTGCCAGCAGCTTAAGCAGGGGAGATGAGCAGTTCTTC. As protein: CASSLSRGDEQFF.

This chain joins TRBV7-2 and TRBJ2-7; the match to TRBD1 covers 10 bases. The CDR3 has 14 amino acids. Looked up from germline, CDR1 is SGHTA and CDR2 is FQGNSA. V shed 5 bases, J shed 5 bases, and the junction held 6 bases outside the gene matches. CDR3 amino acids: CASSTGTGVNEQYF. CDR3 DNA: TGTGCCAGCAGCACCGGGACAGGGGTCAACGAGCAGTACTTC.

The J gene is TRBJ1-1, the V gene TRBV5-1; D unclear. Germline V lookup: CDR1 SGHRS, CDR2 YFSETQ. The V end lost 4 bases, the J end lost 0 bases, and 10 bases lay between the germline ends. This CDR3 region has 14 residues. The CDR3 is CASSLLSLNTEAFF. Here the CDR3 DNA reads TGCGCCAGCAGCCTTCTATCACTGAACACTGAAGCTTTCTTT.

The CDR3: CASSLGQVFANEKLFF. The CDR3 coding sequence is TGTGCCAGCAGCCTCGGACAGGTTTTTGCTAATGAAAAACTGTTTTTT. This chain joins TRBV5-5 and TRBJ1-4, with 7 bases lining up with TRBD1. Germline CDR1 reads SGHKS; CDR2 reads YYEKEE (reference sequence). V trimming: 4 bases; J trimming: 3 bases; junction bases outside the gene matches: 9. CDR3 length equals 16 residues.

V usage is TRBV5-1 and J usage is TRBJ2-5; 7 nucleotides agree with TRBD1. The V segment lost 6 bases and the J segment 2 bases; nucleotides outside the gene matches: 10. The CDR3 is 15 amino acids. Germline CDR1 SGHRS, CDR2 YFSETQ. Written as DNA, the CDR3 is TGCGCCAGCAAGTTGACAGGGATCGAACAAGAGACCCAGTACTTC. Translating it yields CASKLTGIEQETQYF.